This TCR beta chain was captured by sequencing in a study of siplizumab effects on memory and regulatory T cells. Comment on this clone: Its antigen is still unknown.

Study conclusions and caveats: Roughly 80-97% of proliferating CD4+ or CD8+ clones lacked an assignable naive or memory phenotype. Naive T cells apparently outstripped memory cells in diversity and seemed major alloresponse contributors. Proof of suppressive function in proliferating Tregs from siplizumab cultures was not established.

Every sample had 80,000 to 100,000 of its TCR templates assayed. Assay used: immunoSEQ multiplex PCR; TCRdb lists only in-frame clones, some missing. The sample has 100,000 or so clones; about 91% are singletons. The CDR3 has 16 amino acids. Germline V lookup: CDR1 SGHRS, CDR2 YFSETQ. V lost 0 bases and J 1 base, leaving 12 bases between the germline ends. The specimen was Tregs sorted from blood. The sequence derives from a human donor in good health. This chain uses TRBV5-1 with TRBJ2-3, with D perhaps TRBD1 (6 bases). In DNA, the CDR3 is TGCGCCAGCAGCTTGGAGGGGGACGTGGGCACAGATACGCAGTATTTT. Its translation: CASSLEGDVGTDTQYF.